One and the same sample provided the 2 T cell receptor beta chains below, sequenced in a study of shared clonotypes between healthy human individuals. The method was immunoSEQ multiplex PCR; TCRdb's version includes in-frame clones alone and lacks a portion of them. The sample yields a few million clones, approximately 93% seen once. Specimen: naive CD4+ T cells from PBMCs. Subset here: CD45RA+ positively selected. These receptors were obtained from a young man in good health. Some clones in this sample may be carry-over from other donors' samples.

This clone showed up just once. The gene calls are TRBV28 and TRBJ2-3; TRBD1 matches 10 bases. Per the germline V gene, CDR1 is MDHEN and CDR2 is SYDVKM. There are 15 residues in the CDR3. The trim removed 2 bases at V and 5 bases at J, leaving 4 bases unmatched. The CDR3 DNA follows: TGTGCCAGCAGTTTAGCGACAGGGGGCAGAGATACGCAGTATTTT. Its protein is CASSLATGGRDTQYF.

This sequence joins TRBV14 and TRBJ2-6; unclear D gene. The CDR3 contains 13 residues. Trimming shortened V by 6 bases and J by 2 bases, and 5 bases separated the two germline ends. CDR1 and CDR2 from the germline V gene are SGHDN and FVKESK. Here the CDR3 DNA reads TGTGCCAGCAGACAAACTGGGGCCAACGTCCTGACTTTC. Residues: CASRQTGANVLTF.